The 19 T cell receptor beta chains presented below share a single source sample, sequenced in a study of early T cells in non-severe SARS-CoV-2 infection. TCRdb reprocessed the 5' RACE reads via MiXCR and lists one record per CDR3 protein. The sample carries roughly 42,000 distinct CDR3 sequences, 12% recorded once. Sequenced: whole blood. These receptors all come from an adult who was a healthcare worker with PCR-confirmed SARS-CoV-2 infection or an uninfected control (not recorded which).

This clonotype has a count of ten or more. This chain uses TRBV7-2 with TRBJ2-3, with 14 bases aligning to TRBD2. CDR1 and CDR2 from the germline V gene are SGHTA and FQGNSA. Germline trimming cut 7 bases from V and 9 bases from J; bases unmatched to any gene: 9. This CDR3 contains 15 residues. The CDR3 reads CASTPTSGGAGTQYF. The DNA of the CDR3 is TGTGCCAGCACCCCGACTAGCGGGGGGGCGGGCACGCAGTATTTT.

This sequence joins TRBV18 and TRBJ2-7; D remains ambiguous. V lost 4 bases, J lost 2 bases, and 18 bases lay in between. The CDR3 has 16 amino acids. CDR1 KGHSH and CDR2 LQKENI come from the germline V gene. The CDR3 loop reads CASSRSGSGAAYEQYF. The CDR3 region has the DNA TGTGCCAGCTCACGCTCTGGTAGTGGTGCGGCCTACGAGCAGTACTTC.

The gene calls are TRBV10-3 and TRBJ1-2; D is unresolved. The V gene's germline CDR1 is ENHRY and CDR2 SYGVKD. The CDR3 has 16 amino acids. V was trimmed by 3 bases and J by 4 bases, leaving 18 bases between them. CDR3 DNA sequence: TGTGCCATCAGTGACCCCGGGGAGGTGGAGGGCTATGGCTACACCTTC. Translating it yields CAISDPGEVEGYGYTF.

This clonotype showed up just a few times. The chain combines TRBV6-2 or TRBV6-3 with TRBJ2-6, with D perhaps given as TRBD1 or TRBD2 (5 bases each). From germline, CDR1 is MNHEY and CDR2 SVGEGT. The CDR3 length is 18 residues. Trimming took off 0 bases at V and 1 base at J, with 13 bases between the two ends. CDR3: CASSYSGREPSGANVLTF. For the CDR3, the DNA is TGTGCCAGCAGTTACTCGGGCAGGGAGCCGTCTGGGGCCAACGTCCTGACTTTC.

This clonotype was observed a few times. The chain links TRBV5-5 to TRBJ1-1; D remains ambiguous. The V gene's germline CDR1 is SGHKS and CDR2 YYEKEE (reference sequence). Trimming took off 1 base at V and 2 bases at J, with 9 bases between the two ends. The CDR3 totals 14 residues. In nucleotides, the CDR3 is TGTGCCAGCAGCTTGTTTACAGATAACACTGAAGCTTTCTTT. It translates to CASSLFTDNTEAFF.

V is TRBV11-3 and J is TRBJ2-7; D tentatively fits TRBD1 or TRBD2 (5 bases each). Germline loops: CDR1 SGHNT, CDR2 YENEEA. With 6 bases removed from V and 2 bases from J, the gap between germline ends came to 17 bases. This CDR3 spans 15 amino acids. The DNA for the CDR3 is TGTGCCAGCAGAGACACGGGACGGAGAACCTACGAGCAGTACTTC. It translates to CASRDTGRRTYEQYF.

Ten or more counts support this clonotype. Here the CDR3 reads CASSLGGLAHEQYF. In DNA form, the CDR3 reads TGCGCCAGCAGTCTTGGGGGACTAGCCCACGAGCAGTACTTC. V usage is TRBV4-3 and J usage is TRBJ2-7, with 9 bases matching TRBD2. The CDR3 runs to 14 residues. Germline assignment: CDR1 LGHNA and CDR2 YSLEER. V shed 6 bases, J shed 5 bases, and the junction held 8 bases outside the gene matches.

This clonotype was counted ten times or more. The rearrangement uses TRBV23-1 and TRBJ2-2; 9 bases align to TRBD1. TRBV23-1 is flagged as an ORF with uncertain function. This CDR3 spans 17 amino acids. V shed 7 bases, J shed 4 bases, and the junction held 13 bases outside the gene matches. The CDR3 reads CASNTPRDRVATGELFF. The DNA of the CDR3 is TGCGCCAGCAACACTCCCCGGGACAGGGTGGCCACCGGGGAGCTGTTTTTT.

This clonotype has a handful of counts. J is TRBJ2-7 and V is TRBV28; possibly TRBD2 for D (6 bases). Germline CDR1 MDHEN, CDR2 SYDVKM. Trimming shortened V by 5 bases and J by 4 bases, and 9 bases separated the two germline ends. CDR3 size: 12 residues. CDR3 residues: CASSLSGYEQYF. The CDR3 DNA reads TGTGCCAGCAGTCTTAGCGGATACGAGCAGTACTTC. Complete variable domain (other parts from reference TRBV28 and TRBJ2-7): DVKVTQSSRYLVKRTGEKVFLECVQDMDHENMFWYRQDPGLGLRLIYFSYDVKMKEKGDIPEGYSVSREKKERFSLILESASTNQTSMYLCASSLSGYEQYFGPGTRLTVT.

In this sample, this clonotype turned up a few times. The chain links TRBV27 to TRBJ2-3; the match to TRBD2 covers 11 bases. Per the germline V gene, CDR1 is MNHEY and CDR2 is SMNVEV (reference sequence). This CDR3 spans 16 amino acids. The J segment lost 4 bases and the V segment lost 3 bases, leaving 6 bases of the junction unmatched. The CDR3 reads CASSLLAGGSADTQYF. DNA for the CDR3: TGTGCCAGCAGTTTGCTAGCGGGAGGATCGGCAGATACGCAGTATTTT.

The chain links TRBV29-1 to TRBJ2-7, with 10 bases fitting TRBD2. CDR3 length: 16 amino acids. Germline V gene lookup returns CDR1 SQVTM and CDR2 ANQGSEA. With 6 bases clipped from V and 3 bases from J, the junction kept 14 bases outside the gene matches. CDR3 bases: TGCAGCGTGGTGGCCCGGCTAGCGGGAGATATCTACGAGCAGTACTTC. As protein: CSVVARLAGDIYEQYF.

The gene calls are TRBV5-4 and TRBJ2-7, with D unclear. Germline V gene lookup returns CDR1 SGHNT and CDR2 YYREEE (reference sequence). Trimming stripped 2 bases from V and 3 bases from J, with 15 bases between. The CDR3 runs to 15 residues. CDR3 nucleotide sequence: TGTGCCAGCAGCTTTGATCTCCGTGGTAACTACGAGCAGTACTTC. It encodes CASSFDLRGNYEQYF.

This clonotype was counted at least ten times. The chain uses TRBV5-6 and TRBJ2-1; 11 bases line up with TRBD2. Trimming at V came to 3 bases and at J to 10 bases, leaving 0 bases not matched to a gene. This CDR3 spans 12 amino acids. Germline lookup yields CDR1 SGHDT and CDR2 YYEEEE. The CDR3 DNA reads TGTGCCAGCAGCTGGACTAGCGGGGAGCAGTTCTTC. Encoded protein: CASSWTSGEQFF.

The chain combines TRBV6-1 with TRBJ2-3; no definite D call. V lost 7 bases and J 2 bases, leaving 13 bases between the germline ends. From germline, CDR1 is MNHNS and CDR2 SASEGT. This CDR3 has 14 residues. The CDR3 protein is CASKPFEPTDTQYF. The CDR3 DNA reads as TGTGCCAGCAAGCCATTCGAGCCCACAGATACGCAGTATTTT.

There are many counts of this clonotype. The DNA for the CDR3 is TGCAGCGTCTGGGGGACTAGCGGGAGGGTGTACTTC. It codes for CSVWGTSGRVYF. The gene calls are TRBV29-1 and TRBJ2-4; 16 bases agree with TRBD2. Per germline, CDR1 SQVTM and CDR2 ANQGSEA. The CDR3 is made up of 12 amino acids. After removal of 6 bases from V and 15 bases from J, the junction contained 5 bases not matched to a gene. Full variable domain (remainder filled in from reference TRBV29-1 and TRBJ2-4): SAVISQKPSRDICQRGTSLTIQCQVDSQVTMMFWYRQQPGQSLTLIATANQGSEATYESGFVIDKFPISRPNLTFSTLTVSNMSPEDSSIYLCSVWGTSGRVYFGAGTRLSVL.

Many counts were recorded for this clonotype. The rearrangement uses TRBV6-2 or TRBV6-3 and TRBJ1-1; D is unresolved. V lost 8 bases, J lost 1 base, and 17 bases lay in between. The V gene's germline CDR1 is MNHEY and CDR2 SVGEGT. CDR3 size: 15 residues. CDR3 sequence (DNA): TGTGCCAGCCTCGCAAGCCTCCTACAGAACACTGAAGCTTTCTTT. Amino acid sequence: CASLASLLQNTEAFF.

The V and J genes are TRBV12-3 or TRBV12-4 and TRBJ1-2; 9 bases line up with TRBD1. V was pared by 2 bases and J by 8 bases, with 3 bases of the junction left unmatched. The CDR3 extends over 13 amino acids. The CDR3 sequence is CASSLKQGAGYTF. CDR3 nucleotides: TGTGCCAGCAGTTTAAAACAGGGGGCAGGCTACACCTTC.

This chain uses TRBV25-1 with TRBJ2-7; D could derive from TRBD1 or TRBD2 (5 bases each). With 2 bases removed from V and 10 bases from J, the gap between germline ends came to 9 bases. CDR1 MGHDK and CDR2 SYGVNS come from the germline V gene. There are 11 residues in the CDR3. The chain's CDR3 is CASSELGEQYF. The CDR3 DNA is TGTGCCAGCAGTGAACTGGGGGAACAGTACTTC.

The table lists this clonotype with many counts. CDR3 nucleotide sequence: TGCAGTGCTAGTTCCCTGGAGGGGGATACGCAGTATTTT. Its translation is CSASSLEGDTQYF. The chain links TRBV20-1 to TRBJ2-3; D is possibly TRBD2 (6 bases). In germline, CDR1 is DFQATT, CDR2 SNEGSKA (reference sequence). The CDR3 spans 13 residues. V lost 3 bases to trimming and J lost 6 bases, with 13 bases between them.